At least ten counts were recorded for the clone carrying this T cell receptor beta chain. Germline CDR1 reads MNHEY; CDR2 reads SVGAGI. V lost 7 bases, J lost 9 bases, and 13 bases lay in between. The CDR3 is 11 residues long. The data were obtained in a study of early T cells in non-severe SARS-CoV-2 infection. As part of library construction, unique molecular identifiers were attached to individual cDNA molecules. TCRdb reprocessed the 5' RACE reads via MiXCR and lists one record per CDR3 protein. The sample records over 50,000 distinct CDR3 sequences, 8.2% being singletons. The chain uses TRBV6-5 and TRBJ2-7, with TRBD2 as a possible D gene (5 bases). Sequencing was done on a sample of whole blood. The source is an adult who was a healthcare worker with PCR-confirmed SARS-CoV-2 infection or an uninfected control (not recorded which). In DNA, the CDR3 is TGTGCCAGCACCAAAAGCGGTGCGCAGTACTTC. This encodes CASTKSGAQYF.